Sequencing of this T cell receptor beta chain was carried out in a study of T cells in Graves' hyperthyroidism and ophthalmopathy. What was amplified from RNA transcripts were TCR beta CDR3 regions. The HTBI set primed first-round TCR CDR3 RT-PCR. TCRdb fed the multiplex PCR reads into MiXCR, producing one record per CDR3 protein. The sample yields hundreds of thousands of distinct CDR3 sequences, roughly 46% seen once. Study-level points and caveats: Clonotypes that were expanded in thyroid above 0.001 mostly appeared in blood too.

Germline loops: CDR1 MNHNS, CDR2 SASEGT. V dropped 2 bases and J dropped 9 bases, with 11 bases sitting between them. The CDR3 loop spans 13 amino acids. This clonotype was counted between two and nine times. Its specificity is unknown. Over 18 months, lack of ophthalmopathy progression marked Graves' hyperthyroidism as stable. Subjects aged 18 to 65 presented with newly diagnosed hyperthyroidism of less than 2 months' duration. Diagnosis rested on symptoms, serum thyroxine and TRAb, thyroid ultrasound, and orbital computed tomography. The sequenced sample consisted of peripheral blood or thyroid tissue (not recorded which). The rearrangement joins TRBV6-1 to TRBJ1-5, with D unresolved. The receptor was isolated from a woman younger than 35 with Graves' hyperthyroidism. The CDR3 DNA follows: TGTGCCAGCAGTGAATTGGTCCGCTCGCCCCAGCATTTT. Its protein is CASSELVRSPQHF.